The 20 T cell receptor beta chains listed next were all sequenced from one sample in a study of T-cell reconstitution after alpha-beta-depleted transplantation in children. During its preparation, the TCRbeta library received unique molecular identifiers. In TCRdb, the PCR reads were re-called with MiXCR into one record per CDR3 protein. There are fewer than 700,000 distinct CDR3 sequences in the sample; 10% to 15% occur only once, and approximately 2.1% lies in the top ten. This material consisted of PBMCs, mostly from graft donor cells, taken 360 days after TCRalphabeta/CD19-depleted stem cell transplant. These receptors were taken from a male patient younger than 18 who had a stem cell transplant for acute myeloid leukemia, so the T cells may come from the graft donor.

This clonotype was picked up many times. The chain uses TRBV11-1 and TRBJ2-3; 9 bases agree with TRBD1. Trimming at V came to 0 bases and at J to 4 bases, leaving 2 bases not matched to a gene. This CDR3 region has 15 residues. Germline values: CDR1 SGHAT, CDR2 FQDESV (reference sequence). CDR3 amino acids: CASSLADRGADTQYF. As DNA, the CDR3 is TGTGCCAGCAGCTTAGCCGACAGGGGGGCAGATACGCAGTATTTT. Together with reference TRBV11-1 and TRBJ2-3, the CDR3 gives the full variable domain: EAEVAQSPRYKITEKSQAVAFWCDPISGHATLYWYRQILGQGPELLVQFQDESVVDDSQLPKDRFSAERLKGVDSTLKIQPAELGDSAMYLCASSLADRGADTQYFGPGTRLTVL.

This clonotype was found a few times. The gene calls are TRBV18 and TRBJ2-1, with a tentative D call TRBD1 (6 bases). V was pared by 1 base and J by 1 base, with 14 bases between. This CDR3 has 17 amino acids. The germline gives CDR1 KGHSH, CDR2 LQKENI. CDR3 protein: CASSPLAGVLSYNEQFF. The CDR3 nucleotides are TGTGCCAGCTCACCACTCGCAGGGGTACTATCCTACAATGAGCAGTTCTTC.

This clonotype was observed many times. The chain has TRBV11-2 and TRBJ2-5; D remains unclear. The CDR3 spans 15 residues. With 1 base removed from V and 2 bases from J, the gap between germline ends came to 11 bases. The germline gives CDR1 SGHAT, CDR2 FQNNGV. CDR3 sequence: CASSLGRRVQETQYF. The CDR3 bases are TGTGCCAGCAGCTTAGGGAGACGGGTTCAAGAGACCCAGTACTTC.

This clonotype was detected only a few times. The V call is TRBV18, the J call TRBJ2-7; the D call may be TRBD1 or TRBD2 (6 bases each). The CDR3 has 15 amino acids. CDR1 is KGHSH, CDR2 LQKENI, per germline. V was trimmed by 6 bases and J by 3 bases, leaving 18 bases between them. The CDR3 sequence is CASSSTGTRVYEQYF. Here the CDR3 DNA reads TGTGCCAGCTCGAGTACAGGGACTCGGGTCTACGAGCAGTACTTC.

This chain uses TRBV3-1 with TRBJ2-7; D is uncertain. CDR3 length: 12 amino acids. Germline V CDR1 and CDR2: LGHDT, YNNKEL (reference sequence). Trimming left V 1 base short and J 3 bases short, with 4 bases between. DNA for the CDR3: TGTGCCAGCAGCCAAGTCATCTACGAGCAGTACTTC. Translation: CASSQVIYEQYF.

This clonotype has a handful of counts. This chain connects TRBV18 to TRBJ2-3; D is perhaps TRBD1 or TRBD2 (5 bases each). This CDR3 region has 16 residues. The V gene's germline CDR1 is KGHSH and CDR2 LQKENI. V was shortened by 6 bases and J by 5 bases, with 21 bases between the two germline ends. The CDR3 loop reads CASSQLGVSPGDTQYF. The CDR3 DNA sequence: TGTGCCAGCTCTCAGTTGGGGGTATCCCCCGGAGATACGCAGTATTTT.

This clonotype has a handful of counts. This chain connects TRBV10-3 to TRBJ1-2; a possible D gene is TRBD1 (5 bases). This CDR3 is 14 amino acids long. Germline CDR1 and CDR2: ENHRY and SYGVKD. V was pared by 2 bases and J by 7 bases, with 14 bases between. The CDR3 DNA follows: TGTGCCATCAGTGAGCCCAGGGTATCGGGTGGCTACACCTTC. It codes for CAISEPRVSGGYTF.

This clonotype was picked up many times. This chain joins TRBV20-1 and TRBJ2-1; 9 bases map to TRBD2. Germline CDR1 is DFQATT and CDR2 is SNEGSKA (reference sequence). V was pared by 3 bases and J by 4 bases, with 13 bases of the junction left unmatched. The CDR3 sequence is 17 residues long. Here the CDR3 reads CSASPPVAGVRYNEQFF. The CDR3, as DNA: TGCAGTGCTAGCCCCCCAGTAGCGGGAGTTAGGTACAATGAGCAGTTCTTC.

This clonotype turned up a few times. The V and J genes are TRBV7-2 and TRBJ2-7, with D possibly TRBD2 on 5 matching bases. The CDR3 covers 13 residues. Trimming cost V 2 bases and J 7 bases, with 12 bases left between them. CDR1 and CDR2 (germline): SGHTA, FQGNSA. The CDR3 reads CASSLPFRGEQYF. The CDR3 DNA reads TGTGCCAGCAGCTTACCTTTTAGAGGGGAGCAGTACTTC.

V and J are TRBV4-3 and TRBJ2-1; TRBD2 matches 7 bases. Germline CDR1 is LGHNA and CDR2 is YSLEER. V dropped 7 bases and J dropped 3; count of bases not matched to a gene: 6. This CDR3 spans 14 amino acids. The CDR3 reads CASKGGRGYNEQFF. CDR3 DNA: TGCGCCAGCAAGGGCGGGAGAGGCTACAATGAGCAGTTCTTC.

This clonotype was seen only a few times. This rearrangement joins TRBV12-3 or TRBV12-4 to TRBJ2-7; TRBD2 might be the D (5 bases). V was cut by 7 bases and J by 3 bases, with 13 bases left in between. CDR3 length: 13 amino acids. The CDR3 here is CASTPGIYYEQYF. Here the CDR3 DNA reads TGTGCCAGCACCCCCGGGATCTACTACGAGCAGTACTTC.

This clonotype was detected ten times or more. The CDR3 nucleotides read TGTGCCAGCAGTCTTAGAGCACAGGGGCCCGGGACTACCCGCGGCAATGAGCAGTTCTTC. This sequence encodes CASSLRAQGPGTTRGNEQFF. The rearrangement uses TRBV11-2 and TRBJ2-1, with D perhaps TRBD1 or TRBD2 (7 bases each). Per germline, CDR1 SGHAT and CDR2 FQNNGV. V was trimmed by 6 bases and J by 6 bases, leaving 33 bases between them. The CDR3 has 20 residues.

This clonotype came up many times. The chain has TRBV28 and TRBJ2-1; 10 bases line up with TRBD2. Germline-derived CDR1 and CDR2 are MDHEN and SYDVKM. V was clipped by 5 bases and J by 14 bases; unmatched bases: 6. The CDR3 spans 12 residues. Here the CDR3 DNA reads TGTGCCAGCAGTCTAATGGGACTAGCGAAGTTCTTC. As protein: CASSLMGLAKFF.

The V gene is TRBV27, the J gene TRBJ2-1, with 13 bases identical to TRBD2. Germline trimming cut 6 bases from V and 8 bases from J; bases unmatched to any gene: 16. Germline V gives CDR1 MNHEY, CDR2 SMNVEV (reference sequence). The CDR3 consists of 18 residues. The CDR3 nucleotides are TGTGCCAGCAGCATCTTTGGGACTAGCGGGAAAGATCTGGATGAGCAGTTCTTC. Its translation is CASSIFGTSGKDLDEQFF.

This clonotype has a count of ten or more. This chain uses TRBV29-1 with TRBJ2-2, with D unclear. Germline V gene lookup returns CDR1 SQVTM and CDR2 ANQGSEA. Trimming took off 4 bases at V and 0 bases at J, with 9 bases between the two ends. The CDR3 totals 14 residues. CDR3 region: CSVGRRTNTGELFF. The CDR3 coding sequence is TGCAGCGTTGGGAGAAGAACGAACACCGGGGAGCTGTTTTTT.

This chain joins TRBV20-1 and TRBJ2-2; 10 nucleotides line up with TRBD2. This CDR3 region has 17 residues. From germline, CDR1 is DFQATT and CDR2 SNEGSKA (reference sequence). V shed 0 bases, J shed 5 bases, and the junction held 9 bases outside the gene matches. The DNA of the CDR3 is TGCAGTGCTAGAGATCGAGAGCGGGGGGGAGGGACCGGGGAGCTGTTTTTT. Translated, it gives CSARDRERGGGTGELFF.

A few counts support this clonotype. The rearrangement joins TRBV20-1 to TRBJ2-7, with 9 bases that match TRBD2. The trim removed 3 bases at V and 2 bases at J, leaving 11 bases unmatched. This CDR3 has 16 residues. Germline loops: CDR1 DFQATT, CDR2 SNEGSKA (reference sequence). This CDR3 is CSASALGAGGTYEQYF. CDR3 DNA: TGCAGTGCTAGCGCCCTGGGGGCGGGAGGGACCTACGAGCAGTACTTC.

A few counts support this clonotype. CDR3 DNA sequence: TGCAGTGCGGGACACAATGAGCAGTTCTTC. Translation gives CSAGHNEQFF. The V call is TRBV20-1, the J call TRBJ2-1, with D tentatively TRBD1 or TRBD2 (5 bases each). CDR1 is DFQATT and CDR2 is SNEGSKA in the germline V gene (reference sequence). V lost 6 bases, J lost 5 bases, and 5 bases lay in between. The CDR3 spans 10 residues.

The rearrangement uses TRBV20-1 and TRBJ2-2; D gene uncertain. The CDR3 is 14 amino acids. Between the trimmed V and J ends, which lost 4 bases and 1 base, there was a span of 10 bases. Per germline, CDR1 DFQATT and CDR2 SNEGSKA (reference sequence). CDR3 residues: CSATPQVNTGELFF. The CDR3 DNA follows: TGCAGTGCTACTCCCCAGGTGAACACCGGGGAGCTGTTTTTT.

Ten or more counts support this clonotype. This sequence joins TRBV9 and TRBJ2-2, with D hard to call. Trimming cost V 3 bases and J 5 bases, with 20 bases left between them. The germline V gene encodes CDR1 SGDLS and CDR2 YYNGEE. The CDR3 extends over 17 amino acids. CDR3 nucleotides: TGTGCCAGCAGCGGTCCGTTACCATTACCCGTGACCGGGGAGCTGTTTTTT. Translating gives CASSGPLPLPVTGELFF.